This T cell receptor (beta chain) was found in a study of T cell repertoires in cytomegalovirus infection. The CDR3 is 12 amino acids. V lost 0 bases and J lost 12, with 11 bases in between. TCRdb used MiXCR to reprocess the reads, holding one entry per CDR3 protein. Of 200,000 or so distinct CDR3 sequences in the sample, less than 50% were seen once. Points on this clonotype: The antigen remains undetermined.

The receptor comes from a human donor in good health (CMV status not recorded). Some clones in this sample may be carry-over from other donors' samples. The specimen was CD8+ T cells from cultured PBMCs, collected from culture after CMV antigen stimulation. J is TRBJ1-1 and V is TRBV23-1, with D unresolved. TRBV23-1 has ORF status, its function being uncertain. The CDR3 sequence: CASSQSPWGTFF. CDR3 DNA sequence: TGCGCCAGCAGTCAATCCCCTTGGGGAACTTTCTTT.